The rows below give T cell receptor beta chains drawn from one sample of a study of post-analysis software for immune sequencing data. Each CDR3 protein gets one entry after TCRdb re-called the PCR reads with MiXCR. The sample lists about 800,000 distinct CDR3 sequences, 30% occurring once. The sample comprised blood. The receptor source for this set is a girl aged 10 to 17 with multiple sclerosis. Each CDR3 is given with its conserved first and last residue. D genes are given only for firm matches. Rows give clone size only sometimes, using once, few, many, or a class for an expanded clone.

NA	NA	TRBV4-1	TRBJ2-3	CASSHGFRGADTQYF	TGCGCCAGCAGCCACGGTTTCCGGGGGGCGGATACGCAGTATTTT
TRBD2	NA	TRBV6-2/TRBV6-3	TRBJ2-5	CASSPSGRSQETQYF	TGTGCCAGCAGCCCTAGCGGGAGGAGCCAAGAGACCCAGTACTTC
TRBD2	few	TRBV7-2	TRBJ2-3	CASSPRASGGDTQYF	TGTGCCAGCAGCCCGCGGGCTAGCGGGGGGGATACGCAGTATTTT
NA	NA	TRBV6-5	TRBJ2-1	CASSYGANEQFF	TGTGCCAGCAGTTACGGAGCGAATGAGCAGTTCTTC
TRBD2	NA	TRBV28	TRBJ2-7	CASSSTTTSGYEYEQYF	TGTGCCAGCAGTTCCACTACGACTAGCGGCTACGAGTACGAGCAGTACTTC
NA	few	TRBV7-9	TRBJ2-1	CASSLWLGSSYNEQFF	TGTGCCAGCAGCTTATGGTTGGGCAGTTCCTACAATGAGCAGTTCTTC
NA	NA	TRBV5-1	TRBJ1-1	CASSLKPGLYTEAFF	TGCGCCAGCAGCTTGAAACCAGGACTCTACACTGAAGCTTTCTTT
NA	NA	TRBV7-2	TRBJ2-3	CAGSLSAVSTDTQYF	TGTGCCGGCAGCTTATCTGCGGTCAGCACAGATACGCAGTATTTT
TRBD2	NA	TRBV7-9	TRBJ2-3	CASSPRVGLAPSDTQYF	TGTGCCAGCAGCCCCAGGGTGGGACTAGCTCCCTCAGATACGCAGTATTTT
NA	once	TRBV7-2	TRBJ2-3	CASSSPGGRASTDTQYF	TGTGCCAGCAGCTCCCCCGGGGGGCGGGCTAGCACAGATACGCAGTATTTT
NA	few	TRBV29-1	TRBJ1-1	CSVESNIGWHTEAFF	TGCAGCGTTGAATCTAACATCGGTTGGCACACTGAAGCTTTCTTT
TRBD1	NA	TRBV11-2	TRBJ2-5	CASSLGYRGLQETQYF	TGTGCCAGCAGCTTAGGGTACAGGGGGCTACAAGAGACCCAGTACTTC
NA	few	TRBV29-1	TRBJ2-3	CSVDFRDRGDTQYF	TGCAGCGTTGATTTTAGGGATCGTGGAGATACGCAGTATTTT
NA	NA	TRBV13	TRBJ2-1	CASSLVRASEQFF	TGTGCCAGCAGCTTAGTTCGGGCAAGCGAGCAGTTCTTC
TRBD2	NA	TRBV10-3	TRBJ2-1	CAISGASGSFVNEQFF	TGTGCCATCAGTGGGGCTAGCGGGAGTTTTGTAAATGAGCAGTTCTTC
NA	NA	TRBV29-1	TRBJ1-1	CSVPVGGQKAFF	TGCAGCGTCCCCGTTGGAGGCCAAAAAGCTTTCTTT
NA	NA	TRBV6-2/TRBV6-3	TRBJ2-7	CASSYGGGSYEQYF	TGTGCCAGCAGTTACGGGGGAGGATCCTACGAGCAGTACTTC
TRBD2	few	TRBV3-1	TRBJ2-1	CASSSPRGGPYNEQFF	TGTGCCAGCAGCTCTCCCCGGGGGGGCCCCTACAATGAGCAGTTCTTC
NA	NA	TRBV5-6	TRBJ2-1	CASSPLGGNEQFF	TGTGCCAGCAGCCCGTTAGGGGGCAATGAGCAGTTCTTC
TRBD2	few	TRBV28	TRBJ2-1	CASSRTSGRVDEQFF	TGTGCCAGCAGTCGGACTAGCGGGAGGGTAGATGAGCAGTTCTTC
NA	few	TRBV29-1	TRBJ1-1	CSVGQTANWGMNTEAFF	TGCAGCGTTGGTCAGACAGCAAATTGGGGGATGAACACTGAAGCTTTCTTT
TRBD1	NA	TRBV5-1	TRBJ2-5	CASSLSTGTGGETQYF	TGCGCCAGCAGCCTCAGTACCGGGACAGGGGGCGAGACCCAGTACTTC
NA	few	TRBV27	TRBJ2-7	CASSPWEVGHEQYF	TGTGCCAGCAGTCCTTGGGAGGTAGGCCACGAGCAGTACTTC
NA	NA	TRBV5-1	TRBJ2-4	CASRRGGENIQYF	TGCGCCAGCAGAAGGGGTGGGGAAAACATTCAGTACTTC
NA	NA	TRBV7-2	TRBJ2-1	CASSSGQPIYNEQFF	TGTGCCAGCAGCTCCGGACAGCCAATCTACAATGAGCAGTTCTTC
NA	NA	TRBV7-2	TRBJ1-5	CASSLARAGNQPQHF	TGTGCCAGCAGCTTAGCCCGGGCGGGCAATCAGCCCCAGCATTTT
TRBD1	NA	TRBV14	TRBJ1-1	CASSQDQAGGFVDTEAFF	TGTGCCAGCAGCCAAGATCAGGCAGGGGGCTTTGTGGACACTGAAGCTTTCTTT
NA	few	TRBV12-3/TRBV12-4	TRBJ1-5	CASRGYRSNQPQHF	TGTGCCAGCAGAGGTTACAGGAGCAATCAGCCCCAGCATTTT
TRBD1	few	TRBV7-2	TRBJ1-6	CTSHRDRVESPLHF	TGTACCAGCCACCGGGACAGGGTGGAGTCACCCCTCCACTTT
NA	NA	TRBV12-3/TRBV12-4	TRBJ2-1	CAGSFRRVKYNEQFF	TGTGCCGGCAGTTTTCGGCGGGTGAAATACAATGAGCAGTTCTTC
NA	NA	TRBV6-1	TRBJ1-5	CANSTGRVNQPQHF	TGTGCCAACAGTACTGGACGGGTAAATCAGCCCCAGCATTTT
NA	NA	TRBV6-6	TRBJ2-7	CASRPRGAGEQYF	TGTGCCAGCAGGCCCAGGGGGGCTGGCGAGCAGTACTTC
NA	NA	TRBV6-8	TRBJ1-2	CASSRPTKGDDGYTF	TGTGCCAGCAGCCGACCCACCAAGGGGGATGATGGCTACACCTTC
NA	many	TRBV10-2	TRBJ2-6	CASSEFGSYSGANVLTF	TGCGCCAGCAGTGAGTTCGGCAGCTACTCTGGGGCCAACGTCCTGACTTTC
NA	few	TRBV5-1	TRBJ2-1	CASSLRVGGSVQNEQFF	TGCGCCAGCAGCCTCCGGGTGGGGGGATCGGTCCAAAATGAGCAGTTCTTC
NA	few	TRBV20-1	TRBJ1-5	CSARESVSQPQHF	TGCAGTGCTAGAGAGAGCGTGAGCCAGCCCCAGCATTTT
TRBD1	NA	TRBV7-9	TRBJ1-4	CASSTGTDYNEKLFF	TGTGCCAGCAGCACAGGGACAGATTATAATGAAAAACTGTTTTTT
NA	NA	TRBV4-2	TRBJ1-4	CASSQDSRNEKLFF	TGTGCCAGCAGCCAAGACAGTAGAAATGAAAAACTGTTTTTT
NA	NA	TRBV7-9	TRBJ2-7	CAGSKGGAYEQYF	TGTGCCGGCAGCAAGGGGGGAGCCTACGAGCAGTACTTC